The 8 T cell receptor beta chains listed next were all sequenced from one sample in a study of cytomegalovirus exposure and HLA in healthy donors (dated by TCRdb to 2015 to 2018). The library came from the immunoSEQ multiplex PCR assay. For the multiplex PCR, a mixture combining 60 forward primers for TCR Vbeta segments and 13 reverse primers for TCR Jbeta segments was used. This immuneACCESS table, as held by TCRdb, lists in-frame sequences with V and J called but not all clones. Of the missing ones, under half trace to an unresolved V gene in checked studies; the others have no known cause. This sample's records show 100,000 to 150,000 clones. 1.5% to 2% of the sample is held by the ten biggest clonotypes. Sequenced material: PBMCs. The source of these receptors is a man aged 18 to 30 in good health and CMV-seronegative.

This sequence joins TRBV5-6 and TRBJ1-4; no clear D. Germline CDR1 SGHDT, CDR2 YYEEEE. The CDR3 totals 18 residues. Trimming left V 0 bases short and J 0 bases short, with 15 bases between. Here the CDR3 reads CASSLVTDNSATNEKLFF. In DNA, the CDR3 is TGTGCCAGCAGCTTGGTAACAGATAATTCAGCAACTAATGAAAAACTGTTTTTT. The variable domain in full, with the rest retrieved from reference TRBV5-6 and TRBJ1-4, is DAGVTQSPTHLIKTRGQQVTLRCSPKSGHDTVSWYQQALGQGPQFIFQYYEEEERQRGNFPDRFSGHQFPNYSSELNVNALLLGDSALYLCASSLVTDNSATNEKLFFGSGTQLSVL.

This chain uses TRBV7-2 with TRBJ1-5; D not resolved. The CDR3 extends over 13 amino acids. The V gene's germline CDR1 is SGHTA and CDR2 FQGNSA. V lost 5 bases and J 1 base, leaving 6 bases between the germline ends. The CDR3 coding sequence is TGTGCCAGCAGCCCCCCAAGCAATCAGCCCCAGCATTTT. This translates into CASSPPSNQPQHF.

The rearrangement joins TRBV5-1 to TRBJ1-1; D perhaps matches TRBD1 (5 bases). Germline V gene lookup returns CDR1 SGHRS and CDR2 YFSETQ. This CDR3 contains 17 residues. V lost 1 base and J lost 1, with 17 bases in between. The CDR3 loop is CASSLFGQGIWNTEAFF. The CDR3 nucleotides are TGCGCCAGCAGCTTGTTTGGCCAGGGAATATGGAACACTGAAGCTTTCTTT.

This chain connects TRBV19 to TRBJ1-1; maybe TRBD1 (5 bases). CDR3 length: 13 amino acids. CDR1 and CDR2 from the germline V gene are LNHDA and SQIVND (reference sequence). V lost 6 bases and J 1 base, leaving 9 bases between the germline ends. CDR3 bases: TGTGCCAGTAGAACAGGAAGGAACACTGAAGCTTTCTTT. Translated, it gives CASRTGRNTEAFF.

The genes are TRBV2 and TRBJ2-3; D unclear. The V end lost 0 bases, the J end lost 1 base, and 5 bases lay between the germline ends. The CDR3 contains 14 residues. CDR1 SNHLY and CDR2 FYNNEI come from the germline V gene. Here the CDR3 DNA reads TGTGCCAGCAGTGAAGCTGCGGGCACAGATACGCAGTATTTT. This gives the protein CASSEAAGTDTQYF. Based on the CDR3 plus reference TRBV2 and TRBJ2-3, the full variable domain is EPEVTQTPSHQVTQMGQEVILRCVPISNHLYFYWYRQILGQKVEFLVSFYNNEISEKSEIFDDQFSVERPDGSNFTLKIRSTKLEDSAMYFCASSEAAGTDTQYFGPGTRLTVL.

CDR3 sequence (DNA): TGTGCCAGCAGTGTGAGCGGGGGGGCCTTTCAGTTCGCAGATACGCAGTATTTT. It codes for CASSVSGGAFQFADTQYF. V usage is TRBV6-1 and J usage is TRBJ2-3; 10 nucleotides match TRBD2. Looked up from germline, CDR1 is MNHNS and CDR2 is SASEGT. Germline trimming cut 4 bases from V and 4 bases from J; bases unmatched to any gene: 14. The CDR3 runs to 18 residues.

The J gene is TRBJ1-5, the V gene TRBV27; TRBD1 is a possible D gene (6 bases). From germline, CDR1 is MNHEY and CDR2 SMNVEV (reference sequence). V was trimmed by 5 bases and J by 6 bases, leaving 14 bases between them. The CDR3 is made up of 14 amino acids. The CDR3 DNA is TGTGCCAGCAGTCAACAGGGAATAGGTCAGCCCCAGCATTTT. Its protein is CASSQQGIGQPQHF.

V is TRBV7-3 and J is TRBJ2-1, with 7 bases fitting TRBD2. CDR3 length: 15 amino acids. The trim removed 3 bases at V and 7 bases at J, leaving 9 bases unmatched. CDR1 and CDR2 from the germline V gene are SGHTA and FQGTGA. The CDR3 protein is CASSFYGSGRNEQFF. In nucleotides, the CDR3 is TGTGCCAGCAGCTTCTACGGATCCGGGAGGAATGAGCAGTTCTTC. The full variable domain, its missing parts supplied by reference TRBV7-3 and TRBJ2-1, is GAGVSQTPSNKVTEKGKYVELRCDPISGHTALYWYRQSLGQGPEFLIYFQGTGAADDSGLPNDRFFAVRPEGSVSTLKIQRTERGDSAVYLCASSFYGSGRNEQFFGPGTRLTVL.